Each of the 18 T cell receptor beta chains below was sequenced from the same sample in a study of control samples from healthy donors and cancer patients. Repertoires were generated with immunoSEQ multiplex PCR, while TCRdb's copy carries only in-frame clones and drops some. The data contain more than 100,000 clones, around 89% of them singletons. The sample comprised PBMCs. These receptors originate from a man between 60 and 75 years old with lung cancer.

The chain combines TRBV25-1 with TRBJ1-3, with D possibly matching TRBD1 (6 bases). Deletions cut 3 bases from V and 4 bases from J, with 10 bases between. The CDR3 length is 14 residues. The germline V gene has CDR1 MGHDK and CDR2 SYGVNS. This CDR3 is CASSELGQGNTIYF. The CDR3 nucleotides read TGTGCCAGCAGTGAGTTAGGACAGGGAAACACCATATATTTT.

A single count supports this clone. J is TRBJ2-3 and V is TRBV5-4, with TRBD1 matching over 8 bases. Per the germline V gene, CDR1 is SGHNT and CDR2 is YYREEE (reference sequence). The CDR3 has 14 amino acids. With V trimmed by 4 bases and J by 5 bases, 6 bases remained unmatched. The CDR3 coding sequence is TGTGCCAGCAGCAGCGGACAGGGTAAAGATACGCAGTATTTT. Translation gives CASSSGQGKDTQYF.

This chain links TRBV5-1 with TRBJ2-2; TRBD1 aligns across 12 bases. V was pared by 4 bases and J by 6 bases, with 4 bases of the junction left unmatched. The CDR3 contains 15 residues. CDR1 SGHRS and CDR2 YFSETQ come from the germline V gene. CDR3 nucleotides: TGCGCCAGCAGCCCGGGACAGGGGGCCCCCGGGGAGCTGTTTTTT. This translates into CASSPGQGAPGELFF.

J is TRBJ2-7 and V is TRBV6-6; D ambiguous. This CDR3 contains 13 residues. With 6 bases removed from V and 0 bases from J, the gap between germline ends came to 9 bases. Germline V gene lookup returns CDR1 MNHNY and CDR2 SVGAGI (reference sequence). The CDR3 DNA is TGTGCCAGCAGCCGGACCAGCTCCTACGAGCAGTACGTC. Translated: CASSRTSSYEQYV.

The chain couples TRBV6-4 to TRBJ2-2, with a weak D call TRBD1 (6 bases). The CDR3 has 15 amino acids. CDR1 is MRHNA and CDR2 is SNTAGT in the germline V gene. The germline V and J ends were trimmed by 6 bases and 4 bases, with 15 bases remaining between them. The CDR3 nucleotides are TGTGCCAGCAGAGGGCAGGGGCCTTTCACCGGGGAGCTGTTTTTT. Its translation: CASRGQGPFTGELFF.

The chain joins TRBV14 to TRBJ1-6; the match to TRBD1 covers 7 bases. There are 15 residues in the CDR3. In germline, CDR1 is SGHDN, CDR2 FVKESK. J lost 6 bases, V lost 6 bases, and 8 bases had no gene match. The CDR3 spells CASSLFRQGNSPLHF. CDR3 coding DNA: TGTGCCAGCAGTCTTTTTCGACAGGGTAATTCACCCCTCCACTTT.

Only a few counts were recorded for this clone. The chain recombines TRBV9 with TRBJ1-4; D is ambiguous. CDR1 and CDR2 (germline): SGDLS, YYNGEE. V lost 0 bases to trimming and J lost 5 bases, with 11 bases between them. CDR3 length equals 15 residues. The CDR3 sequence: CASSVAHSLNEKLFF. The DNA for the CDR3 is TGTGCCAGCAGCGTAGCCCACAGCTTAAATGAAAAACTGTTTTTT. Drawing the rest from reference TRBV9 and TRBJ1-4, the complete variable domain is DSGVTQTPKHLITATGQRVTLRCSPRSGDLSVYWYQQSLDQGLQFLIQYYNGEERAKGNILERFSAQQFPDLHSELNLSSLELGDSALYFCASSVAHSLNEKLFFGSGTQLSVL.

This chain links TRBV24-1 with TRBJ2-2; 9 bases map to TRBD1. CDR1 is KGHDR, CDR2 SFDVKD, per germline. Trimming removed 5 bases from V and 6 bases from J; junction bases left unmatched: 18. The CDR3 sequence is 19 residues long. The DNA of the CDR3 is TGTGCCACCAGTGCCCCACTTAAACCGGGACAGGGTTTCGCCGGGGAGCTGTTTTTT. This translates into CATSAPLKPGQGFAGELFF.

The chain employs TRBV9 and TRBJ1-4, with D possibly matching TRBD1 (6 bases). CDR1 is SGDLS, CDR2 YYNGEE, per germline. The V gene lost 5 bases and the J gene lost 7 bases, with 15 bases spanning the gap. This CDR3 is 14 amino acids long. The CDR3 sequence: CASSLRDIREKLFF. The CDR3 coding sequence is TGTGCCAGCAGTCTCCGGGACATACGTGAAAAACTGTTTTTT.

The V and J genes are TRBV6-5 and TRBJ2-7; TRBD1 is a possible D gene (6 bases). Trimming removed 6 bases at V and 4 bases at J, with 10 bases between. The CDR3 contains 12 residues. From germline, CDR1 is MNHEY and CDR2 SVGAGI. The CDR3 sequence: CASSIQGYEQYF. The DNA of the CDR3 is TGTGCCAGCAGCATACAGGGTTACGAGCAGTACTTC.

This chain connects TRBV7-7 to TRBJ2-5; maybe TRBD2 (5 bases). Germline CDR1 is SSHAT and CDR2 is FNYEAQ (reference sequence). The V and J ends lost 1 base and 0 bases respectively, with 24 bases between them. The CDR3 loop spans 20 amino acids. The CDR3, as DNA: TGTGCCAGCAGCTTAGTATTGGGAGACCCCGTCAACTATCACCAAGAGACCCAGTACTTC. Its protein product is CASSLVLGDPVNYHQETQYF.

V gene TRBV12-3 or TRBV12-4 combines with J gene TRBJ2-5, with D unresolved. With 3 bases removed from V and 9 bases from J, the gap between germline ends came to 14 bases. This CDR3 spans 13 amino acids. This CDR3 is CASSLAVQRAQYF. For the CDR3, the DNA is TGTGCCAGCAGTTTGGCAGTCCAAAGGGCCCAGTACTTC.

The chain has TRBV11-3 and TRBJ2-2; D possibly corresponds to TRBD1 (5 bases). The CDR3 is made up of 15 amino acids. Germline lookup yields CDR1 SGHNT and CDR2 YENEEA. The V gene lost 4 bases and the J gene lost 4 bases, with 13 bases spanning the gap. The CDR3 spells CASSSSRVSTGELFF. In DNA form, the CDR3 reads TGTGCCAGCAGCTCCTCCAGGGTGTCCACCGGGGAGCTGTTTTTT.

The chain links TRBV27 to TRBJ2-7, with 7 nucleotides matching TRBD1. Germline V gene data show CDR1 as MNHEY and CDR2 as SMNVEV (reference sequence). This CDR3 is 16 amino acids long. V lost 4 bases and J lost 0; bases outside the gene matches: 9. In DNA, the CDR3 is TGTGCCAGCAGTTCCTCCGGCAGGGGGACCTCCTACGAGCAGTACTTC. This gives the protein CASSSSGRGTSYEQYF.

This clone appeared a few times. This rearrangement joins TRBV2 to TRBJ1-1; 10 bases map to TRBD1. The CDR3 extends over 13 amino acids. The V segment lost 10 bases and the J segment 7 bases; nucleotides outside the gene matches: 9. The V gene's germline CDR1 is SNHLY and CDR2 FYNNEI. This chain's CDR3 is CATPGQGIGEAFF. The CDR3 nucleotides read TGTGCCACCCCGGGACAGGGGATCGGTGAAGCTTTCTTT.

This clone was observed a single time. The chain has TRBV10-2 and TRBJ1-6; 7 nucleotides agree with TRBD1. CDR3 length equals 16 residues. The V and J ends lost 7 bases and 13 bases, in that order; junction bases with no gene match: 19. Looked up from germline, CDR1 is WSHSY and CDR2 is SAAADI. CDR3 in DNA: TGCGCCAGCACCACCCCCCCGACAGGGAATCCTATGCCCCTCCACTTT. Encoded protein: CASTTPPTGNPMPLHF.

CDR3 residues: CSGGLAGVGEQFF. CDR3 bases: TGCAGCGGGGGACTAGCGGGGGTCGGTGAGCAGTTCTTC. V is TRBV29-1 and J is TRBJ2-1; 14 nucleotides align to TRBD2. Unmatched junction bases numbered 5, after V lost 7 bases and J lost 9 bases. Looked up from germline, CDR1 is SQVTM and CDR2 is ANQGSEA. The CDR3 is 13 residues long.

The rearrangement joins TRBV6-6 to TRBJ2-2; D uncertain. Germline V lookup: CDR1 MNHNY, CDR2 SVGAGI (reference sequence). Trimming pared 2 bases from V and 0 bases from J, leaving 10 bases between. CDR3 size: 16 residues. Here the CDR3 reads CASSYGQDANTGELFF. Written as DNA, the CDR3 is TGTGCCAGCAGTTACGGGCAGGACGCGAACACCGGGGAGCTGTTTTTT.